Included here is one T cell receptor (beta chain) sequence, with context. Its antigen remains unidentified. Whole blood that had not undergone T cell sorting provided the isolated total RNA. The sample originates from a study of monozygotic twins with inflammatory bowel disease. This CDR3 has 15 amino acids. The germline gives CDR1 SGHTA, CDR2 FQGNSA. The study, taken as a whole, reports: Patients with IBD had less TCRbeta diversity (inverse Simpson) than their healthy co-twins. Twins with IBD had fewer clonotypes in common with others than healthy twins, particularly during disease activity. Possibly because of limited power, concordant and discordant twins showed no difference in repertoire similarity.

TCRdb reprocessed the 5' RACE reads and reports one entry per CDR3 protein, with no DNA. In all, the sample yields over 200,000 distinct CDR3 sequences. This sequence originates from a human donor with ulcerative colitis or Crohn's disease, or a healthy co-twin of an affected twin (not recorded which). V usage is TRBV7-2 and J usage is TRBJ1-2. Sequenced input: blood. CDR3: CASSSNRGTNYGYTF.